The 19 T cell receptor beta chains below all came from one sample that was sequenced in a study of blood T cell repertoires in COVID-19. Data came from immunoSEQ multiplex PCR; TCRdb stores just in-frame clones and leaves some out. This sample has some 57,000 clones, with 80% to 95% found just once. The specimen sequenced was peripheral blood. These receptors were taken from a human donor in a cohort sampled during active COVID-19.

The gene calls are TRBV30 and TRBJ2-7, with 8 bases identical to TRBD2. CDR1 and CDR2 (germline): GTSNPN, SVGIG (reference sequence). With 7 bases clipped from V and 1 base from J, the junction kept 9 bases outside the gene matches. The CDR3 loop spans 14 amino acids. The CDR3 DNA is TGTGCCTTTAGCGGGGCGAGGGCTTCCTACGAGCAGTACTTC. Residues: CAFSGARASYEQYF.

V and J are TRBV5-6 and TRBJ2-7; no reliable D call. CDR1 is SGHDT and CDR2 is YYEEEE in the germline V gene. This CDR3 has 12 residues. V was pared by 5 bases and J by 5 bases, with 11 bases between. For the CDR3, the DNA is TGTGCCAGCAGAGCAGGCTTACACGAGCAGTACTTC. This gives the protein CASRAGLHEQYF.

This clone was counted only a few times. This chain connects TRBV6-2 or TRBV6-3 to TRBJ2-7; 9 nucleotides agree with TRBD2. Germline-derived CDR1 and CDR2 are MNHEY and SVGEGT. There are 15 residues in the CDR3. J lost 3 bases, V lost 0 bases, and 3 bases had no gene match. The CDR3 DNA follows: TGTGCCAGCAGTTACTCGGCGACTAGCGGCTACGAGCAGTACTTC. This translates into CASSYSATSGYEQYF.

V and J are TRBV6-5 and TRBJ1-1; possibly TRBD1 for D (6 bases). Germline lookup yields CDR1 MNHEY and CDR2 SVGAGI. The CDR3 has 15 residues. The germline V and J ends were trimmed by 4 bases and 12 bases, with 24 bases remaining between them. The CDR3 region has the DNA TGTGCCAGCAGTTCCCAGACAGGACTGCAATTCATATCTTTCTTT. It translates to CASSSQTGLQFISFF.

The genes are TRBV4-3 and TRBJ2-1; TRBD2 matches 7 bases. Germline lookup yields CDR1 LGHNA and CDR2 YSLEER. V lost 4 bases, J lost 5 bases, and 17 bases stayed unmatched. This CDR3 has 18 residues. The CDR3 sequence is CASSPTRRLAVLNNEQFF. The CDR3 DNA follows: TGCGCCAGCAGCCCCACCCGGCGGCTAGCGGTGTTAAACAATGAGCAGTTCTTC.

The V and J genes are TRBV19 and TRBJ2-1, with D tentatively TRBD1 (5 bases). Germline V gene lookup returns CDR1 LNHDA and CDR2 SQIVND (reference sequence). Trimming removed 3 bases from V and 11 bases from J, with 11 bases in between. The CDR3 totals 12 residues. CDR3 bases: TGTGCCAGTAGTATCGATGGGGCCAAGCAGTTCTTC. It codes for CASSIDGAKQFF.

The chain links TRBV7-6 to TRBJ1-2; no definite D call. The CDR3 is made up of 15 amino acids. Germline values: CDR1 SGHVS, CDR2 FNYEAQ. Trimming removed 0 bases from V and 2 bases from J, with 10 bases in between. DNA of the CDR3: TGTGCCAGCAGCTTAGCACGGGGAGACAACTATGGCTACACCTTC. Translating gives CASSLARGDNYGYTF.

CDR3 sequence reads: CASSLVGIAGATDTQYF. CDR3 sequence (DNA): TGTGCCAGCAGCTTAGTTGGAATAGCGGGGGCTACAGATACGCAGTATTTT. This chain connects TRBV7-8 to TRBJ2-3, with 9 bases aligning to TRBD2. CDR1 is SGHVS, CDR2 FQNEAQ, per germline. The CDR3 runs to 17 residues. With V trimmed by 1 base and J by 3 bases, 8 bases remained unmatched.

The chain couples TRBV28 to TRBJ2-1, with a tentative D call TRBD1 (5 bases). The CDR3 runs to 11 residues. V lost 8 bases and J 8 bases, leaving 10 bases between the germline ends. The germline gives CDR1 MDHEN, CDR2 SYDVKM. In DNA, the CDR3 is TGTGCCAGCTGGTCCAGGGATGAGCAGTTCTTC. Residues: CASWSRDEQFF.

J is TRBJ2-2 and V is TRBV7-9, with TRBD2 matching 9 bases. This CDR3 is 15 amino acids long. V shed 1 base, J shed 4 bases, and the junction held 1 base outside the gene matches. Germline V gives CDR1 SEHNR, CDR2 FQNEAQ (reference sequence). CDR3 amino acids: CASSLVAGVTGELFF. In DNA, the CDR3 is TGTGCCAGCAGCTTAGTAGCGGGAGTCACCGGGGAGCTGTTTTTT.

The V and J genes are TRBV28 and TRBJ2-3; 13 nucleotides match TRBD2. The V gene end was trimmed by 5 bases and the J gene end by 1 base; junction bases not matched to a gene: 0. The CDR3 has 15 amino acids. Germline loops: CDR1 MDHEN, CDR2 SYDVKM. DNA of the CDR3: TGTGCCAGCAGTGGGACTAGCGGGGGCACAGATACGCAGTATTTT. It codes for CASSGTSGGTDTQYF.

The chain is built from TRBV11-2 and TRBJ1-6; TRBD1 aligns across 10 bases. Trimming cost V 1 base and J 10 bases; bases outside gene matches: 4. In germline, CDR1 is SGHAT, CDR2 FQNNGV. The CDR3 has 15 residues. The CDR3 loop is CASSLVETGGSPLHF. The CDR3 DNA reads TGTGCCAGCAGCTTAGTTGAGACAGGGGGCTCACCCCTCCACTTT. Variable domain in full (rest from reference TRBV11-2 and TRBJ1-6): EAGVAQSPRYKIIEKRQSVAFWCNPISGHATLYWYQQILGQGPKLLIQFQNNGVVDDSQLPKDRFSAERLKGVDSTLKIQPAKLEDSAVYLCASSLVETGGSPLHFGNGTRLTVT.

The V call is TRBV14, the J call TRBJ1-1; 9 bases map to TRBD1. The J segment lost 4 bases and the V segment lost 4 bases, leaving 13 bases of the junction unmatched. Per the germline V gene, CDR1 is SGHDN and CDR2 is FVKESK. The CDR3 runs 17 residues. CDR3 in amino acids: CASSLAGTGRLGTEAFF. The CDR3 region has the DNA TGTGCCAGCAGCCTAGCCGGGACAGGGCGTCTCGGCACTGAAGCTTTCTTT.

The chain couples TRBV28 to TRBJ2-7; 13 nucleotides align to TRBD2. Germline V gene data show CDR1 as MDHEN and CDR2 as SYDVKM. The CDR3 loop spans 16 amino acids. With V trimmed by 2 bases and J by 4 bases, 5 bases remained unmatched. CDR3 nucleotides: TGTGCCAGCAGTTTAAGAAGGACTAGCGGGAGTTACGAGCAGTACTTC. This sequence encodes CASSLRRTSGSYEQYF.

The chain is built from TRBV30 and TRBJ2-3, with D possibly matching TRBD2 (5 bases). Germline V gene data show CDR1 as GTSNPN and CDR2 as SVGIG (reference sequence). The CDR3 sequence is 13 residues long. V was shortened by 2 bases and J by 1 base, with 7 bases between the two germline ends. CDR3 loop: CAWSSSGTDTQYF. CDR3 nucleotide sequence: TGTGCCTGGAGTAGTAGCGGCACAGATACGCAGTATTTT.

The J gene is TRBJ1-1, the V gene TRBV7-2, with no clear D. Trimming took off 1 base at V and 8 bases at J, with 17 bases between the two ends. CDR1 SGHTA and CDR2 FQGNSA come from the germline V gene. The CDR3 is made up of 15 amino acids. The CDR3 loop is CASSLVAGVSLEAFF. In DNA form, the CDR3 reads TGTGCCAGCAGCTTAGTGGCAGGCGTCTCCCTGGAAGCTTTCTTT.

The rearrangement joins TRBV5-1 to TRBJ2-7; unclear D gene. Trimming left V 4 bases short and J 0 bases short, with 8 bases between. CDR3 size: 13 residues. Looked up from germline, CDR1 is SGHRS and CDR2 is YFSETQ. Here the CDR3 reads CASSGVDSYEQYF. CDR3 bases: TGCGCCAGCAGCGGAGTGGACTCCTACGAGCAGTACTTC. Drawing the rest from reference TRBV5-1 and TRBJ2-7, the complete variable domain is KAGVTQTPRYLIKTRGQQVTLSCSPISGHRSVSWYQQTPGQGLQFLFEYFSETQRNKGNFPGRFSGRQFSNSRSEMNVSTLELGDSALYLCASSGVDSYEQYFGPGTRLTVT.

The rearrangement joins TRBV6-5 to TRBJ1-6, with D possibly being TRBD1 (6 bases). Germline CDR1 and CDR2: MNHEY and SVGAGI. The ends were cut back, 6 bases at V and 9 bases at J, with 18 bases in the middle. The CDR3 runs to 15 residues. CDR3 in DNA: TGTGCCAGCAGGGGGGGGCCCGGGGACCGTTCACCCCTCCACTTT. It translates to CASRGGPGDRSPLHF.

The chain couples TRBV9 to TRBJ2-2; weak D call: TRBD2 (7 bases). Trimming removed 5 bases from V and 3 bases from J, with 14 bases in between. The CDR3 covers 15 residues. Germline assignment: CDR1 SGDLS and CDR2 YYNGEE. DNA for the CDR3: TGTGCCAGCAGGCCGGGGGGCGGTGACACCGGGGAGCTGTTTTTT. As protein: CASRPGGGDTGELFF.